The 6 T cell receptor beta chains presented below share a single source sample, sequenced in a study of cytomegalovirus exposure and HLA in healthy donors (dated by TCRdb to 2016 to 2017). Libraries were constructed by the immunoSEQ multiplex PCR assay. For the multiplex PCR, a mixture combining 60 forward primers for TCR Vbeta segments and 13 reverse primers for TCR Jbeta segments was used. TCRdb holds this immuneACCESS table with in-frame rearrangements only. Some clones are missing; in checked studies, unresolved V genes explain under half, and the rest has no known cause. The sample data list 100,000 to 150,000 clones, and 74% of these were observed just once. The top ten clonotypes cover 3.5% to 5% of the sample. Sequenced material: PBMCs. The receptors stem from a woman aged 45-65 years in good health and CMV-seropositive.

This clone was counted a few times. The CDR3 DNA reads as TGCGCCAGCAGCGAACCGCGCCGGGATACGCAGTATTTT. Its protein is CASSEPRRDTQYF. The V and J genes are TRBV4-1 and TRBJ2-3; D unresolved. The CDR3 sequence is 13 residues long. Per germline, CDR1 MGHRA and CDR2 YSYEKL. V was trimmed by 5 bases and J by 6 bases, leaving 12 bases between them.

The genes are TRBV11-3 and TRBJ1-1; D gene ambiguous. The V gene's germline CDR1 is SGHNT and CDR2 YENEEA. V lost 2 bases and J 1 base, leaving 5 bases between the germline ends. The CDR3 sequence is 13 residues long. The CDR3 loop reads CASSLTANTEAFF. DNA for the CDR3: TGTGCCAGCAGCTTAACAGCGAACACTGAAGCTTTCTTT. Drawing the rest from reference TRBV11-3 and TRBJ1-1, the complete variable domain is EAGVVQSPRYKIIEKKQPVAFWCNPISGHNTLYWYLQNLGQGPELLIRYENEEAVDDSQLPKDRFSAERLKGVDSTLKIQPAELGDSAVYLCASSLTANTEAFFGQGTRLTVV.

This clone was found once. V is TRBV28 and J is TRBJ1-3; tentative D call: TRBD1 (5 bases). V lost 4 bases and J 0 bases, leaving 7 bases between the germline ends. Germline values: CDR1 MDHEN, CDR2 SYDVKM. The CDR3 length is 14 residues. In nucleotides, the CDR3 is TGTGCCAGCAGTTCTAGGGGCTCTGGAAACACCATATATTTT. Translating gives CASSSRGSGNTIYF.

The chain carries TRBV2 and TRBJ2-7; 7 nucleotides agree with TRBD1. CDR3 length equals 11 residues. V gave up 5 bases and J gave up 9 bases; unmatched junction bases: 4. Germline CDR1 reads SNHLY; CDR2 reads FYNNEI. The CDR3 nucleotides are TGTGCCAGCAGTCCAGGGGGTGTGCAGTACTTC. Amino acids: CASSPGGVQYF.

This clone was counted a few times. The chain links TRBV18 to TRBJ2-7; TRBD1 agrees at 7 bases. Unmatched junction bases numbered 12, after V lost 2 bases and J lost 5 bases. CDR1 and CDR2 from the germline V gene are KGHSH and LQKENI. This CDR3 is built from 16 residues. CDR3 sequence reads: CASSPKNSGGYNEQYF. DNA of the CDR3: TGTGCCAGCTCACCAAAAAACTCAGGGGGTTACAACGAGCAGTACTTC. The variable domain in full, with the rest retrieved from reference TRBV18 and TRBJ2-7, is NAGVMQNPRHLVRRRGQEARLRCSPMKGHSHVYWYRQLPEEGLKFMVYLQKENIIDESGMPKERFSAEFPKEGPSILRIQQVVRGDSAAYFCASSPKNSGGYNEQYFGPGTRLTVT.

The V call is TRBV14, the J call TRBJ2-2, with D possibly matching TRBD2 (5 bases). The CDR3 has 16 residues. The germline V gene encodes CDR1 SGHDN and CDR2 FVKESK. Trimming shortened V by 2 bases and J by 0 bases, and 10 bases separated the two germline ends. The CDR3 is CASSQRPSPNTGELFF. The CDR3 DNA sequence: TGTGCCAGCAGCCAACGGCCTAGCCCGAACACCGGGGAGCTGTTTTTT.